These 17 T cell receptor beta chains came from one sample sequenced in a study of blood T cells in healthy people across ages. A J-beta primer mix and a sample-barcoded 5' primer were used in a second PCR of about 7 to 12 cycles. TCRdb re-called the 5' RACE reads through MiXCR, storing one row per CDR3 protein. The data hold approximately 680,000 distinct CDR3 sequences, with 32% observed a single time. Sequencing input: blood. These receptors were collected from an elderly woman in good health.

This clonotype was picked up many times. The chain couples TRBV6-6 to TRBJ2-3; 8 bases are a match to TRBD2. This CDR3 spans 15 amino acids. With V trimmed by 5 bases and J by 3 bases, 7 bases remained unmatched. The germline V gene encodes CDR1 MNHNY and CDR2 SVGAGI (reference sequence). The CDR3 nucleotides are TGTGCCAGCAGTGACGGGGGGGCAGGAACAGATACGCAGTATTTT. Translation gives CASSDGGAGTDTQYF.

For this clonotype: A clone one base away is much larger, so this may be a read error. The DNA of the CDR3 is TGCAGCGTTGGAGACAGTAGGCGCAATGAGCAGTACTTC. Its translation: CSVGDSRRNEQYF. The V gene is TRBV29-1, the J gene TRBJ2-5, with D perhaps matching TRBD1 (5 bases). This CDR3 has 13 amino acids. V was trimmed by 4 bases and J by 11 bases, leaving 20 bases between them. In germline, CDR1 is SQVTM, CDR2 ANQGSEA.

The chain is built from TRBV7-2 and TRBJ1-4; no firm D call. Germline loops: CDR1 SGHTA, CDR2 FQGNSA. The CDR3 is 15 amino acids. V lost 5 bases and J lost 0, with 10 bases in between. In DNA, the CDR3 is TGTGCCAGCAGCCCGAACACTGCAACTAATGAAAAACTGTTTTTT. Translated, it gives CASSPNTATNEKLFF.

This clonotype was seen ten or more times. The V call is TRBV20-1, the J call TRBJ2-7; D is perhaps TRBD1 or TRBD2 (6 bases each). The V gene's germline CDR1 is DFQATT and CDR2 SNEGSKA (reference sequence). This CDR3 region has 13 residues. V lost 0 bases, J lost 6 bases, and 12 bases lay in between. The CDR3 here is CSAREGGRGEQYF. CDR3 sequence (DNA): TGCAGTGCTAGAGAGGGAGGCAGGGGCGAGCAGTACTTC.

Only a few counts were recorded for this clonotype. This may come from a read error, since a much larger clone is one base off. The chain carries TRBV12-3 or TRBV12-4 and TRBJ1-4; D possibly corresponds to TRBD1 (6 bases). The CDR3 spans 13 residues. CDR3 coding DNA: TGTGCCAGCAGTTTATTACAGGGTGAAAAACGGTTTTTT. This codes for CASSLLQGEKRFF.

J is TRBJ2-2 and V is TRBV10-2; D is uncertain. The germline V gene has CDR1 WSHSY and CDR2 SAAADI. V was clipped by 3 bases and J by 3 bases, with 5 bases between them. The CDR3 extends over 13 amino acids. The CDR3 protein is CASSDHDTGELFF. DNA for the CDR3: TGCGCCAGCAGTGATCACGACACCGGGGAGCTGTTTTTT.

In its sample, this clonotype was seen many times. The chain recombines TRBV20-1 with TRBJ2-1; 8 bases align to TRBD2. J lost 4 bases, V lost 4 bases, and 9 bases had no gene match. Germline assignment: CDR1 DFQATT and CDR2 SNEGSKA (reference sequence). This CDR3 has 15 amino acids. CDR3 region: CSATREPGGYNEQFF. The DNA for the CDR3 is TGCAGTGCTACGAGGGAGCCGGGGGGGTACAATGAGCAGTTCTTC.

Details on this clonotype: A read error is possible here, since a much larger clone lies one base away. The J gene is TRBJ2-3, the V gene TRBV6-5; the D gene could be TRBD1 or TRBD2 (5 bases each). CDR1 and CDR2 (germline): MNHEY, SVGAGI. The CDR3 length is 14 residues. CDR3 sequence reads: CASSLGRDADMQYF. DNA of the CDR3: TGTGCCAGCAGCTTAGGCAGGGACGCAGATATGCAGTATTTT.

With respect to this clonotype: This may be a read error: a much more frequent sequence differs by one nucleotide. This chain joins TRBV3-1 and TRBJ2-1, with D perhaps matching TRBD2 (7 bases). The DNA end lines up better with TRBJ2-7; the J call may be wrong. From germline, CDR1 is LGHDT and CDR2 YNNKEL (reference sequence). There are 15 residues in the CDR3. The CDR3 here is CASSPEGGNYNEQYF. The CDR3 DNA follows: TGTGCCAGCAGCCCCGAGGGGGGGAACTACAATGAGCAGTACTTC.

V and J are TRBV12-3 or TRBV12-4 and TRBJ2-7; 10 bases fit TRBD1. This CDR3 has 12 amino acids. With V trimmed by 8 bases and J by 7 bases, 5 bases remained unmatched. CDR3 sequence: CASGQGGMEQYF. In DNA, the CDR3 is TGTGCCAGCGGACAGGGGGGGATGGAGCAGTACTTC.

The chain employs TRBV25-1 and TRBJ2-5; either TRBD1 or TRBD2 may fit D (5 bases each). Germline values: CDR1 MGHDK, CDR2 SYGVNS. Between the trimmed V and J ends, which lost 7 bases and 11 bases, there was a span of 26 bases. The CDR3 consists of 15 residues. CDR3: CASIRRGRVENEQYF. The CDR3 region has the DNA TGTGCCAGCATCAGACGGGGCAGGGTGGAGAATGAGCAGTACTTC.

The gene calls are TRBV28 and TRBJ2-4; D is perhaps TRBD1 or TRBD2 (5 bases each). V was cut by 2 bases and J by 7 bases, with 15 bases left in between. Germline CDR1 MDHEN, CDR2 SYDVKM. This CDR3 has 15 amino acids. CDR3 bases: TGTGCCAGCAGTTTAGGGACCCAAAGAGGGAACATTCAGTACTTC. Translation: CASSLGTQRGNIQYF.

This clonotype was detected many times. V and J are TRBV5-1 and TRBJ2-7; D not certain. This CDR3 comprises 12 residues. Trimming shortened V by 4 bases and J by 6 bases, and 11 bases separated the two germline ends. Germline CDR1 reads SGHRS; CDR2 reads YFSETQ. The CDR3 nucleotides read TGCGCCAGCAGCACCAATTCGGTCGAGCAGTACTTC. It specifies CASSTNSVEQYF.

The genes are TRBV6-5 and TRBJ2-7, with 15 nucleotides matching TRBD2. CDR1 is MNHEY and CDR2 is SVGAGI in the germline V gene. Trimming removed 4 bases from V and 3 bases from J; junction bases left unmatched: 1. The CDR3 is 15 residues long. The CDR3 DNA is TGTGCCAGCAGTTGGGGACTAGCGGGGGGCTACGAGCAGTACTTC. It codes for CASSWGLAGGYEQYF.

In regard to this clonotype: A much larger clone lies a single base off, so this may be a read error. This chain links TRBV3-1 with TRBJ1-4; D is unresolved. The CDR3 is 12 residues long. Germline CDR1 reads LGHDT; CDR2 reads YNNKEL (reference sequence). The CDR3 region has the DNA TGTGCCGGCAGCCTCCATGATGAAAAACTGTTTTTT. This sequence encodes CAGSLHDEKLFF.

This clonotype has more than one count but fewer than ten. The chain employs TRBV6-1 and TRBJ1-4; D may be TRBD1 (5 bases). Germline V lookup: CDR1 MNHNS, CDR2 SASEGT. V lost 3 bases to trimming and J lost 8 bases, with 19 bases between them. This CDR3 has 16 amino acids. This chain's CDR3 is CASSDGTAALREKLFF. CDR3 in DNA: TGTGCCAGCAGTGACGGGACGGCGGCCCTTAGGGAAAAACTGTTTTTT.

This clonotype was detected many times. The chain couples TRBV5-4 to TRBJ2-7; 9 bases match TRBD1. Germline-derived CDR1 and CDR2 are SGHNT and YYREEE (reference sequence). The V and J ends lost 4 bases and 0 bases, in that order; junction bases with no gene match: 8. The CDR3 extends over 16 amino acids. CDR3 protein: CASSAGTGYSSYEQYF. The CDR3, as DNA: TGTGCCAGCAGCGCCGGGACAGGGTATAGCTCCTACGAGCAGTACTTC. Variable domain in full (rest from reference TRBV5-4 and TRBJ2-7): ETGVTQSPTHLIKTRGQQVTLRCSSQSGHNTVSWYQQALGQGPQFIFQYYREEENGRGNFPPRFSGLQFPNYSSELNVNALELDDSALYLCASSAGTGYSSYEQYFGPGTRLTVT.